What follows are 18 T cell receptor beta chains derived from one specimen sequenced in a study of T cell responses to AZD1222 COVID-19 vaccine. Assay: immunoSEQ multiplex PCR; the TCRdb copy retains only in-frame clones and omits some. The profile covers around 99,000 clones, with roughly nine tenths appearing a single time and approximately 7.6% taken by the ten largest. The specimen comprised peripheral blood, sampled on day 0 of AZD1222 vaccination. These TCRs come from an adult in good health.

The chain recombines TRBV2 with TRBJ2-7, with D hard to call. This CDR3 spans 12 amino acids. Germline loops: CDR1 SNHLY, CDR2 FYNNEI. V shed 6 bases and J shed 0 bases, with 6 bases lying between them. The CDR3: CASRASSYEQYF. The DNA for the CDR3 is TGTGCCAGCAGGGCCAGCTCCTACGAGCAGTACTTC. Complete variable domain (other parts from reference TRBV2 and TRBJ2-7): EPEVTQTPSHQVTQMGQEVILRCVPISNHLYFYWYRQILGQKVEFLVSFYNNEISEKSEIFDDQFSVERPDGSNFTLKIRSTKLEDSAMYFCASRASSYEQYFGPGTRLTVT.

The V gene is TRBV6-5, the J gene TRBJ1-1; 8 nucleotides agree with TRBD1. Germline V lookup: CDR1 MNHEY, CDR2 SVGAGI. The V gene end was trimmed by 6 bases and the J gene end by 4 bases; junction bases not matched to a gene: 4. This CDR3 is built from 13 residues. CDR3 amino acids: CASSRGLGTEAFF. CDR3 DNA: TGTGCCAGCAGCAGGGGGCTGGGCACTGAAGCTTTCTTT.

This chain connects TRBV2 to TRBJ1-2; possibly TRBD1 for D (6 bases). Germline lookup yields CDR1 SNHLY and CDR2 FYNNEI. V lost 10 bases and J 0 bases, leaving 12 bases between the germline ends. This CDR3 comprises 13 residues. CDR3 in DNA: TGTGCCACCATTTACAGGGCTAACTATGGCTACACCTTC. It encodes CATIYRANYGYTF.

The rearrangement uses TRBV15 and TRBJ2-4; no definite D call. Germline CDR1 reads LNHNV; CDR2 reads YYDKDF (reference sequence). The CDR3 is made up of 14 amino acids. V was pared by 5 bases and J by 0 bases, with 8 bases between. CDR3 protein: CATSHTAAKNIQYF. The CDR3 nucleotides read TGTGCCACCAGCCATACCGCAGCCAAAAACATTCAGTACTTC.

The chain recombines TRBV4-1 with TRBJ2-2, with D perhaps matching TRBD2 (5 bases). This CDR3 is built from 14 residues. The V end was cut by 4 bases, the J end by 6 bases, with 12 bases between. CDR1 is MGHRA and CDR2 is YSYEKL in the germline V gene. The CDR3 nucleotides are TGCGCCAGCAGCCGAGTAGGGAGCGCCGGGGAGCTGTTTTTT. Translation gives CASSRVGSAGELFF.

Only one count was recorded for this clone. This rearrangement joins TRBV4-1 to TRBJ2-2, with 10 nucleotides matching TRBD2. Germline assignment: CDR1 MGHRA and CDR2 YSYEKL. J was trimmed by 5 bases and V by 1 base; bases with no gene match: 7. This CDR3 contains 17 residues. Here the CDR3 DNA reads TGCGCCAGCAGCCAAGGGGGTGGTAGCGGGAGGACCGGGGAGCTGTTTTTT. This codes for CASSQGGGSGRTGELFF.

This chain joins TRBV30 and TRBJ2-1, with a tentative D call TRBD2 (6 bases). The ends were cut back, 6 bases at V and 4 bases at J, with 10 bases in the middle. In germline, CDR1 is GTSNPN, CDR2 SVGIG (reference sequence). CDR3 size: 12 residues. CDR3 amino acids: CACVRGYNEQFF. The DNA for the CDR3 is TGTGCCTGTGTCCGGGGGTACAATGAGCAGTTCTTC.

The chain couples TRBV3-1 (or the pseudogene TRBV3-2) to TRBJ1-2; no definite D call. Trimming took off 5 bases at V and 2 bases at J, with 9 bases between the two ends. This CDR3 is built from 13 residues. Germline V CDR1 and CDR2: LGHDT, YNNKEL (reference sequence). CDR3 in DNA: TGTGCCAGCAGCGTGGGATTAAACTATGGCTACACCTTC. It yields the protein CASSVGLNYGYTF.

The chain recombines TRBV30 with TRBJ2-3; D not resolved. The CDR3 has 11 residues. Trimming took 2 bases from V and 12 from J, leaving 12 bases between them. Germline CDR1 reads GTSNPN; CDR2 reads SVGIG (reference sequence). CDR3 coding DNA: TGTGCCTGGAGTTCCCTGGGTTTTCAGTATTTT. Protein product: CAWSSLGFQYF. Complete variable domain (other parts from reference TRBV30 and TRBJ2-3): SQTIHQWPATLVQPVGSPLSLECTVEGTSNPNLYWYRQAAGRGLQLLFYSVGIGQISSEVPQNLSASRPQDRQFILSSKKLLLSDSGFYLCAWSSLGFQYFGPGTRLTVL.

The chain carries TRBV30 and TRBJ1-2; D is unresolved. CDR3 length: 11 residues. In germline, CDR1 is GTSNPN, CDR2 SVGIG (reference sequence). The V end lost 0 bases, the J end lost 4 bases, and 3 bases lay between the germline ends. The DNA of the CDR3 is TGTGCCTGGAGTGTATCCTATGGCTACACCTTC. It specifies CAWSVSYGYTF.

V gene TRBV4-1 combines with J gene TRBJ2-1; D is possibly TRBD2 (5 bases). V was trimmed by 0 bases and J by 7 bases, leaving 16 bases between them. Per the germline V gene, CDR1 is MGHRA and CDR2 is YSYEKL. The CDR3 has 16 amino acids. The CDR3: CASSQESGWSANEQFF. The CDR3 DNA follows: TGCGCCAGCAGCCAAGAGTCGGGATGGTCAGCTAATGAGCAGTTCTTC.

The CDR3 loop reads CASSERGRGGSPLHF. The CDR3 coding sequence is TGTGCCAGCAGTGAAAGGGGCAGGGGGGGATCACCCCTCCACTTT. The chain has TRBV25-1 and TRBJ1-6; 7 bases are shared with TRBD1. The V segment lost 2 bases and the J segment 10 bases; nucleotides outside the gene matches: 8. The CDR3 runs to 15 residues. CDR1 MGHDK and CDR2 SYGVNS come from the germline V gene.

This chain joins TRBV3-1 (or the pseudogene TRBV3-2) and TRBJ1-1; the D gene is possibly TRBD1 (6 bases). The CDR3 loop spans 14 amino acids. The V and J ends lost 0 bases and 8 bases respectively, with 13 bases between them. Germline V lookup: CDR1 LGHDT, CDR2 YNNKEL (reference sequence). CDR3 coding DNA: TGTGCCAGCAGCCAAGATCTCGGGGGCGCCGAAGCTTTCTTT. This translates into CASSQDLGGAEAFF.

The chain combines TRBV6-2 or TRBV6-3 with TRBJ2-7; TRBD2 matches at 7 bases. Germline V gene sequence: CDR1 MNHEY, CDR2 SVGEGT. The CDR3 runs to 15 residues. After removal of 6 bases from V and 2 bases from J, the junction contained 10 bases not matched to a gene. CDR3 DNA sequence: TGTGCCAGCAGCCGGGTGGGGGGGTCGGCCTACGAGCAGTACTTC. Protein product: CASSRVGGSAYEQYF.

The chain is built from TRBV6-2 or TRBV6-3 and TRBJ1-1; no clear D gene. CDR1 is MNHEY, CDR2 SVGEGT, per germline. Between the trimmed V and J ends, which lost 5 bases and 5 bases, there was a span of 12 bases. There are 13 residues in the CDR3. CDR3 sequence: CASSPHETTEAFF. The CDR3 coding sequence is TGTGCCAGCAGTCCCCATGAGACAACTGAAGCTTTCTTT.

The rearrangement uses TRBV7-2 and TRBJ2-3, with D perhaps assigned TRBD1 or TRBD2 (5 bases each). Looked up from germline, CDR1 is SGHTA and CDR2 is FQGNSA. The length of the CDR3 is 17 residues. V was trimmed by 1 base and J by 0 bases, leaving 14 bases between them. DNA of the CDR3: TGTGCCAGCAGCTTAGGTATGCTGGGGGAGAGCACAGATACGCAGTATTTT. This encodes CASSLGMLGESTDTQYF.

The chain carries TRBV15 and TRBJ2-5; the D is unclear. Trimming removed 3 bases at V and 6 bases at J, with 14 bases between. The CDR3 runs to 14 residues. The germline V gene has CDR1 LNHNV and CDR2 YYDKDF (reference sequence). CDR3 sequence (DNA): TGTGCCACCAGCAGCCCGGGTGGGGTGAAGACCCAGTACTTC. It codes for CATSSPGGVKTQYF.

This sequence joins TRBV3-1 (or the pseudogene TRBV3-2) and TRBJ2-7; D is undetermined. The CDR3 is made up of 14 amino acids. Trimming pared 4 bases from V and 0 bases from J, leaving 10 bases between. Germline values: CDR1 LGHDT, CDR2 YNNKEL (reference sequence). CDR3 bases: TGTGCCAGCAGCCTTACACCAAGCTCCTACGAGCAGTACTTC. Protein product: CASSLTPSSYEQYF.